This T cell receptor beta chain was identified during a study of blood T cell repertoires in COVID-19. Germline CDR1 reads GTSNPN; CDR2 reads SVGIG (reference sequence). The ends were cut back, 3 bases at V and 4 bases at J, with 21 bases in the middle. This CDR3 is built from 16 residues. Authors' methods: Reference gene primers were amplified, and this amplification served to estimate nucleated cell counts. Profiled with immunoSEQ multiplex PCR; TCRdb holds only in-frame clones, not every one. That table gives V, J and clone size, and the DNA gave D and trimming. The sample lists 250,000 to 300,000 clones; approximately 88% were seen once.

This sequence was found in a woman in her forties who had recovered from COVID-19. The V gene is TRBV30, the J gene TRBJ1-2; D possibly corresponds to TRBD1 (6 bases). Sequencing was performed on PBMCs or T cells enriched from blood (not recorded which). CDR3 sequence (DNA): TGTGCCTGGAGGCCGGAGGTACCGAGGGGGACCTATGGCTACACCTTC. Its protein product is CAWRPEVPRGTYGYTF.